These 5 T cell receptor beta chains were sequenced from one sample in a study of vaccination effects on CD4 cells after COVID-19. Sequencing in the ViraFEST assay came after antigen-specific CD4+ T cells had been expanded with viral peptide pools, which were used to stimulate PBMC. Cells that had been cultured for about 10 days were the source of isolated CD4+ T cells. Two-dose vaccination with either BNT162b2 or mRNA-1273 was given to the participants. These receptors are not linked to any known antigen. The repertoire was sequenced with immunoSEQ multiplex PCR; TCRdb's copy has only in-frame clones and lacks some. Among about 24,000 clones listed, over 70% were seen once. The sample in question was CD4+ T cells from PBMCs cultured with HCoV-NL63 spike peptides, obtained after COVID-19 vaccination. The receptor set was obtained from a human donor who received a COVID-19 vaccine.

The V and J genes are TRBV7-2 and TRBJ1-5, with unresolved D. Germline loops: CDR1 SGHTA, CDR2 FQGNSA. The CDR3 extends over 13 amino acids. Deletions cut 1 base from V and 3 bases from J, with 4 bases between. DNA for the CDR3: TGTGCCAGCAGCTTAGAGGTCAATCAGCCCCAGCATTTT. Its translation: CASSLEVNQPQHF.

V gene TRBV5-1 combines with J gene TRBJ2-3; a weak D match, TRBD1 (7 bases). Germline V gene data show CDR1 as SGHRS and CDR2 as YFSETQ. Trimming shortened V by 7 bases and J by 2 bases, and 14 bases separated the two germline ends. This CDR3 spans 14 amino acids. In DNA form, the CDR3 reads TGCGCCAGCGGGAGGAGGGGGCCCACAGATACGCAGTATTTT. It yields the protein CASGRRGPTDTQYF.

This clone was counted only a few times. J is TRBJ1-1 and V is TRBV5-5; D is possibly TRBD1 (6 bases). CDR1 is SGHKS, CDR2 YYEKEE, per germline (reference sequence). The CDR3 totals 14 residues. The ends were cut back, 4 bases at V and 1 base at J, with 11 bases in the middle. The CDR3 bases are TGTGCCAGCAGCCTACAGGGAGGGAACACTGAAGCTTTCTTT. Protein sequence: CASSLQGGNTEAFF.

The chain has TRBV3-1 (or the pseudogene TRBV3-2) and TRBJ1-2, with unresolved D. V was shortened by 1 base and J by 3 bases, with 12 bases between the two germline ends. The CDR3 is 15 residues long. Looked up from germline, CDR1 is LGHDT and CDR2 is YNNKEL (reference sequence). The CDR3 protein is CASSQAPGKHYGYTF. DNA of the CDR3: TGTGCCAGCAGCCAAGCCCCGGGGAAGCACTATGGCTACACCTTC.

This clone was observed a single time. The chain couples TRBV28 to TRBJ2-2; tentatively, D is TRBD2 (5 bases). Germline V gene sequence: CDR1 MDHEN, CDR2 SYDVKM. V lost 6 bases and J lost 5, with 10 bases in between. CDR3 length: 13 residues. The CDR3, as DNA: TGTGCCAGCAGCCGTCAGCGGACCGGGGAGCTGTTTTTT. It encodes CASSRQRTGELFF. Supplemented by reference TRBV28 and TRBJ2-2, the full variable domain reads DVKVTQSSRYLVKRTGEKVFLECVQDMDHENMFWYRQDPGLGLRLIYFSYDVKMKEKGDIPEGYSVSREKKERFSLILESASTNQTSMYLCASSRQRTGELFFGEGSRLTVL.